The rows below give T cell receptor beta chains drawn from one sample of a study of monozygotic twins with inflammatory bowel disease. TCRdb reprocessed the 5' RACE reads and stores each CDR3 protein as one record, lacking DNA. The table for this sample gives some 450,000 distinct CDR3 sequences. The specimen was blood. These receptors all come from a human donor with ulcerative colitis or Crohn's disease, or a healthy co-twin of an affected twin (not recorded which). The CDR3 runs from the conserved cysteine through the conserved F or W.

J: TRBJ2-3
V: TRBV7-2
CDR3: CASSPWGASGSTDTQYF

J: TRBJ1-5
V: TRBV7-2
CDR3: CASSSSTGGRQPQHF

J: TRBJ2-1
V: TRBV5-1
CDR3: CASSLEGTSGTPTQFF

J: TRBJ2-2
V: TRBV10-3
CDR3: CAIPRGRANTGELFF

J: TRBJ2-7
V: TRBV28
CDR3: CASRSLQYEQYF

J: TRBJ2-1
V: TRBV29-1
CDR3: CSVVTGGYNEQFF

J: TRBJ1-5
V: TRBV6-6
CDR3: CASSRGNSNQPQHF

J: TRBJ2-7
V: TRBV7-8
CDR3: CASSSVRLPGGEQYF

J: TRBJ2-7
V: TRBV20-1
CDR3: CSARIAGRPAGEQYF

J: TRBJ1-1
V: TRBV29-1
CDR3: CSGTETSTEAFF

J: TRBJ2-7
V: TRBV6-2/TRBV6-3
CDR3: CASSYSPQGTYEQYF